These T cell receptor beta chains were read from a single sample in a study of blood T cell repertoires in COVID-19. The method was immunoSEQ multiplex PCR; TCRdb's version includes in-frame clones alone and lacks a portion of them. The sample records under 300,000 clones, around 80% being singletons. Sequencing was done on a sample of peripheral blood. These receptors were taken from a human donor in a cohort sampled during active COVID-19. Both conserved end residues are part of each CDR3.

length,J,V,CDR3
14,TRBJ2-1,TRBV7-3,CASSLMGLANEQFF
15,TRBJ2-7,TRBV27,CASSLESGSSYEQYF
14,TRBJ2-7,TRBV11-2,CASSQDRVNYEQYF
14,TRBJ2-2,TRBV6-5,CASGGELNTGELFF
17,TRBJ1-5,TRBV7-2,CASSFHPSGQAAQPQHF
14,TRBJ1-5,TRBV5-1,CASRPGDTAQPQHF
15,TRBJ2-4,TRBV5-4,CASTPGSSAKNIQYF
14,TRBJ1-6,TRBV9,CASSVEAQRAPLHF
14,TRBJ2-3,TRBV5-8,CASSLGQGADTQYF
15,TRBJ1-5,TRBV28,CASSPVGTGSQPQHF
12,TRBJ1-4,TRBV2,CASTRQDEKLFF
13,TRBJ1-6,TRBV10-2,CASTDRAGSPLHF
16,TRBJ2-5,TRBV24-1,CATSDTAGGLWETQYF
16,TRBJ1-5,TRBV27,CASSLTPDIANTPQHF
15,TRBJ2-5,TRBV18,CASSPLAGGQETQYF
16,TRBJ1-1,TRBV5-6,CASSLALGQGRTEAFF
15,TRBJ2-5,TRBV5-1,CASSLVLGAGETQYF
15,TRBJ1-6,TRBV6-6,CASSHRTGEVTPLHF
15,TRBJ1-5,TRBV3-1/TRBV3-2,CASSQDMGLYQPQHF
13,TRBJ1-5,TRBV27,CASRSEFNQPQHF
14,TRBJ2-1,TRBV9,CASSPTSGMNEQFF
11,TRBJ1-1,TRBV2,CASSVQGEAFF
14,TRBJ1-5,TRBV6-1,CASSEATGNQPQHF
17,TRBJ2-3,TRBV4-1,CASSQEGTSGSFDTQYF
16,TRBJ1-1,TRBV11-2,CASSLDWTAMNTEAFF
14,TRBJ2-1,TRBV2,CASSELSSYNEQFF
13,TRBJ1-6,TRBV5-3,CARSLDRQTPLHF
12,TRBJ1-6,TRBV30,CALGGQISPLHF
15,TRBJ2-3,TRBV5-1,CASSAGTSGPDTQYF
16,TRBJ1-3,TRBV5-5,CASRSTGGPSGNTIYF
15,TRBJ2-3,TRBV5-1,CASSLRTGSTDTQYF
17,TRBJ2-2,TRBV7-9,CASSPRTSGTNTGELFF
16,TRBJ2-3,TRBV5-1,CASSLAGQGGTDTQYF
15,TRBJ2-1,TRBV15,CATSTGQGAYNEQFF
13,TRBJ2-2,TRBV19,CASRISNTGELFF
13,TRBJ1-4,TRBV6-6,CASSSQGEEKLFF
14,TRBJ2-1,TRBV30,CAWSASGAYNEQFF